The T cell receptor (beta chain) described here comes from a study of T cell responses to AZD1222 COVID-19 vaccine. Study context: Whether given at about 4 or about 12 weeks, second doses were pooled. Study-level results: There were repertoire samples only from the period after the peak T cell response. Close to half of spike-specific TCRs reportedly recognize unmutated variant regions.

This clone was found a few times. Its antigen is not known. Germline V gives CDR1 MDHEN, CDR2 SYDVKM. V was clipped by 7 bases and J by 10 bases, with 19 bases between them. This CDR3 region has 13 residues. TCRdb keeps only in-frame clones here, not all; method: immunoSEQ multiplex PCR. The table has around 100,000 clones, 65% to 85% seen once. This material consisted of peripheral blood, taken on day 0 of AZD1222 vaccination. The source of this sequence is an adult in good health. The chain uses TRBV28 and TRBJ1-2; perhaps TRBD1 as D (5 bases). CDR3 coding DNA: TGTGCCAGCACTTCCTGGGGCGACAGACACTACACCTTC. As protein: CASTSWGDRHYTF.